Shown below are 30 T cell receptor beta chains from a single sample sequenced in a study of blood T cell repertoires in COVID-19. Data came from immunoSEQ multiplex PCR; TCRdb stores just in-frame clones and leaves some out. The sample shows under 200,000 clones, about 88% of them seen only once. What was sequenced was peripheral blood. Every receptor here comes from a man in his forties or fifties with acute or convalescent COVID-19.

The chain employs TRBV7-3 and TRBJ2-3, with 8 bases fitting TRBD2. The germline CDR1 and CDR2 sequences are SGHTA and FQGTGA. This CDR3 has 15 amino acids. V dropped 5 bases and J dropped 8; count of bases not matched to a gene: 12. This CDR3 is CASSPAGGGLGTQYF. In nucleotides, the CDR3 is TGTGCCAGCAGCCCCGCCGGGGGGGGGCTCGGTACGCAGTATTTT.

V is TRBV18 and J is TRBJ2-2; possibly TRBD1 for D (5 bases). The germline CDR1 and CDR2 sequences are KGHSH and LQKENI. There are 14 residues in the CDR3. The V end lost 3 bases, the J end lost 4 bases, and 9 bases lay between the germline ends. DNA of the CDR3: TGTGCCAGCTCACCCCAGGGTCCCACCGGGGAGCTGTTTTTT. Protein sequence: CASSPQGPTGELFF.

The J gene is TRBJ1-2, the V gene TRBV18, with TRBD1 identical over 7 bases. Trimming took 5 bases from V and 4 from J; bases not matched to a gene: 4. Germline values: CDR1 KGHSH, CDR2 LQKENI. The CDR3 has 13 amino acids. The chain's CDR3 is CASSEGQIYGYTF. DNA for the CDR3: TGTGCCAGCTCAGAGGGACAGATCTATGGCTACACCTTC.

V is TRBV28 and J is TRBJ2-7, with D possibly TRBD2 on 6 matching bases. V was cut by 6 bases and J by 4 bases, with 10 bases left in between. This CDR3 is built from 12 residues. Germline V lookup: CDR1 MDHEN, CDR2 SYDVKM. CDR3 sequence reads: CASREGRYEQYF. The CDR3 nucleotides are TGTGCCAGCAGAGAAGGGAGGTACGAGCAGTACTTC.

The genes are TRBV18 and TRBJ1-3; D is perhaps TRBD1 (5 bases). This CDR3 is 14 amino acids long. Germline lookup yields CDR1 KGHSH and CDR2 LQKENI. Trimming cost V 2 bases and J 2 bases, with 7 bases left between them. The chain's CDR3 is CASSPGAPGNTIYF. The CDR3 nucleotides are TGTGCCAGCTCACCAGGGGCGCCTGGAAACACCATATATTTT.

This clone was recorded only once. This chain joins TRBV19 and TRBJ1-6; no reliable D call. V was shortened by 1 base and J by 9 bases, with 16 bases between the two germline ends. Germline CDR1 reads LNHDA; CDR2 reads SQIVND (reference sequence). The CDR3 runs 16 residues. The CDR3 is CASSIGSGGESSPLHF. The CDR3 coding sequence is TGTGCCAGTAGTATAGGTTCAGGAGGAGAATCTTCACCCCTCCACTTT. Complete variable domain (other parts from reference TRBV19 and TRBJ1-6): DGGITQSPKYLFRKEGQNVTLSCEQNLNHDAMYWYRQDPGQGLRLIYYSQIVNDFQKGDIAEGYSVSREKKESFPLTVTSAQKNPTAFYLCASSIGSGGESSPLHFGNGTRLTVT.

This clone was detected once. CDR3 bases: TGTGCCAGCAGCTTCGGAAGCGGGGGGCGCGAGCAGTACTTC. It encodes CASSFGSGGREQYF. This rearrangement joins TRBV11-2 to TRBJ2-7; the match to TRBD2 covers 9 bases. CDR1 is SGHAT, CDR2 FQNNGV, per germline. The length of the CDR3 is 14 residues. Losses at the gene ends were 3 bases for V and 6 bases for J; bases not matched to a gene: 6.

V and J are TRBV18 and TRBJ1-3; D is undetermined. Germline V gene lookup returns CDR1 KGHSH and CDR2 LQKENI. The CDR3 is 17 amino acids. With 0 bases removed from V and 3 bases from J, the gap between germline ends came to 15 bases. Here the CDR3 reads CASSPPDSTLRGNTIYF. CDR3 sequence (DNA): TGTGCCAGCTCACCACCGGACTCTACCCTACGTGGAAACACCATATATTTT.

The chain links TRBV30 to TRBJ1-2, with 10 bases fitting TRBD1. Germline CDR1 is GTSNPN and CDR2 is SVGIG (reference sequence). V lost 4 bases and J lost 7; bases outside the gene matches: 9. CDR3 length: 14 amino acids. The CDR3 spells CAWTTGQGFSGYTF. In DNA form, the CDR3 reads TGTGCCTGGACGACGGGACAGGGGTTCTCTGGCTACACCTTC.

V and J are TRBV9 and TRBJ2-5; 7 bases match TRBD2. Per the germline V gene, CDR1 is SGDLS and CDR2 is YYNGEE. CDR3 length: 14 residues. The junction had 2 bases not matched to a gene; V was cut back by 0 bases and J by 3 bases. The CDR3 nucleotides are TGTGCCAGCAGCGTAGGGGGGAGGGAAGAGACCCAGTACTTC. Protein sequence: CASSVGGREETQYF.

In its sample, this clone was seen once. This chain joins TRBV7-9 and TRBJ1-2, with TRBD1 as a possible D gene (5 bases). The germline V gene encodes CDR1 SEHNR and CDR2 FQNEAQ (reference sequence). This CDR3 is built from 17 residues. V lost 7 bases and J lost 0, with 21 bases in between. Here the CDR3 DNA reads TGTGCCAGCACGGTCTGGGGCGGCACCTTAGCTAACTATGGCTACACCTTC. Translation gives CASTVWGGTLANYGYTF. The full variable domain, completed using reference TRBV7-9 and TRBJ1-2, is DTGVSQNPRHKITKRGQNVTFRCDPISEHNRLYWYRQTLGQGPEFLTYFQNEAQLEKSRLLSDRFSAERPKGSFSTLEIQRTEQGDSAMYLCASTVWGGTLANYGYTFGSGTRLTVV.

V gene TRBV7-2 combines with J gene TRBJ1-6, with 7 bases identical to TRBD1. The CDR3 has 16 residues. Trimming took 0 bases from V and 4 from J; bases not matched to a gene: 3. Germline V lookup: CDR1 SGHTA, CDR2 FQGNSA. As DNA, the CDR3 is TGTGCCAGCAGCTTAGCCTACAGGGGTTATAATTCACCCCTCCACTTT. Its protein is CASSLAYRGYNSPLHF.

The CDR3 nucleotides are TGTGCCAGCAGCCTATGGCAGGGGGCCGCGAACACTGAAGCTTTCTTT. Encoded protein: CASSLWQGAANTEAFF. The chain couples TRBV5-4 to TRBJ1-1, with TRBD1 identical over 8 bases. CDR3 length equals 16 residues. V was pared by 4 bases and J by 1 base, with 9 bases of the junction left unmatched. Germline-derived CDR1 and CDR2 are SGHNT and YYREEE (reference sequence).

This chain uses TRBV6-2 or TRBV6-3 with TRBJ2-7, with 9 bases aligning to TRBD1. CDR3 length: 14 residues. J gave up 1 base and V 4 bases, and 2 bases lay outside the gene matches. Germline assignment: CDR1 MNHEY and CDR2 SVGEGT. CDR3 loop: CASSLGQGSYEQYF. Written as DNA, the CDR3 is TGTGCCAGCAGTTTGGGACAGGGATCCTACGAGCAGTACTTC.

The chain links TRBV7-6 to TRBJ2-7, with D tentatively TRBD1 (6 bases). Germline assignment: CDR1 SGHVS and CDR2 FNYEAQ. Trimming cost V 5 bases and J 5 bases, with 22 bases left between them. The CDR3 is made up of 16 amino acids. The CDR3 bases are TGTGCCAGCAGCCGCGTATCGGGACAAGGGGTCAACGAGCAGTACTTC. Encoded protein: CASSRVSGQGVNEQYF.

In this sample, this clone turned up a few times. The chain links TRBV5-4 to TRBJ2-5; 7 positions agree with TRBD2. Germline-derived CDR1 and CDR2 are SGHNT and YYREEE (reference sequence). The CDR3 covers 16 residues. The V segment lost 0 bases and the J segment 3 bases; nucleotides outside the gene matches: 8. The CDR3 DNA sequence: TGTGCCAGCAGCTTGGGTGGGGGGGTCGCAAAAGAGACCCAGTACTTC. Protein sequence: CASSLGGGVAKETQYF.

The chain combines TRBV9 with TRBJ1-1, with 8 bases that match TRBD1. This CDR3 spans 14 amino acids. The germline CDR1 and CDR2 sequences are SGDLS and YYNGEE. Trimming cost V 0 bases and J 6 bases; bases outside gene matches: 4. As DNA, the CDR3 is TGTGCCAGCAGCGTAGCAGGGGGCGTACCTGAAGCTTTCTTT. Translated, it gives CASSVAGGVPEAFF.

The sample holds one count of this clone. This chain connects TRBV13 to TRBJ2-6, with D possibly matching TRBD2 (6 bases). The CDR3 extends over 17 amino acids. The germline V gene has CDR1 PRHDT and CDR2 FYEKMQ (reference sequence). Trimming took 2 bases from V and 0 from J, leaving 11 bases between them. The CDR3 DNA reads TGTGCCAGCAGCTTAACGGCGGGATTCTCTGGGGCCAACGTCCTGACTTTC. It codes for CASSLTAGFSGANVLTF.

V and J are TRBV5-4 and TRBJ2-6; perhaps TRBD1 as D (5 bases). CDR1 and CDR2 from the germline V gene are SGHNT and YYREEE (reference sequence). CDR3 size: 15 residues. Trimming removed 4 bases at V and 4 bases at J, with 12 bases between. CDR3 residues: CASSVRGQGANVLTF. CDR3 bases: TGTGCCAGCAGCGTAAGGGGCCAAGGGGCCAACGTCCTGACTTTC.

V gene TRBV5-8 combines with J gene TRBJ1-1, with D hard to call. The CDR3 extends over 15 amino acids. CDR1 is SGHTS and CDR2 is YDEGEE in the germline V gene. Between the trimmed V and J ends, which lost 0 bases and 1 base, there was a span of 10 bases. Here the CDR3 reads CASSLGHPGNTEAFF. Here the CDR3 DNA reads TGTGCCAGCAGCTTGGGACACCCAGGGAACACTGAAGCTTTCTTT.

The J gene is TRBJ1-4, the V gene TRBV7-9; D is perhaps TRBD1 (6 bases). Trimming pared 4 bases from V and 4 bases from J, leaving 13 bases between. Germline CDR1 is SEHNR and CDR2 is FQNEAQ (reference sequence). This CDR3 is 15 amino acids long. The CDR3 coding sequence is TGTGCCAGCAGCTCACTGACAGGATATAATGAAAAACTGTTTTTT. Translated: CASSSLTGYNEKLFF.

J is TRBJ1-4 and V is TRBV6-5; D gene ambiguous. This CDR3 has 15 amino acids. V dropped 5 bases and J dropped 1 base, with 11 bases sitting between them. The germline V gene has CDR1 MNHEY and CDR2 SVGAGI. DNA for the CDR3: TGTGCCAGCAGTCCAGACATAGGAACTAATGAAAAACTGTTTTTT. Encoded protein: CASSPDIGTNEKLFF.

The chain uses TRBV23-1 and TRBJ2-7; perhaps TRBD2 as D (5 bases). TRBV23-1 is an ORF; its function is uncertain. V gave up 4 bases and J gave up 3 bases, with 19 bases separating them. This CDR3 contains 16 residues. The CDR3 here is CASSRNLEGTIYEQYF. DNA of the CDR3: TGCGCCAGCAGTCGGAATTTAGAGGGCACGATCTACGAGCAGTACTTC.

This clone was counted only a few times. This chain uses TRBV18 with TRBJ2-7, with 11 bases fitting TRBD1. V shed 7 bases, J shed 4 bases, and the junction held 6 bases outside the gene matches. Looked up from germline, CDR1 is KGHSH and CDR2 is LQKENI. There are 14 residues in the CDR3. This chain's CDR3 is CASLSGTGGYEQYF. CDR3 nucleotides: TGTGCCAGCTTATCCGGGACAGGGGGTTACGAGCAGTACTTC.

The gene calls are TRBV15 and TRBJ2-1, with 8 bases fitting TRBD2. Germline V gives CDR1 LNHNV, CDR2 YYDKDF (reference sequence). The CDR3 consists of 15 residues. Trimming cost V 9 bases and J 2 bases; bases outside gene matches: 9. The CDR3 region has the DNA TGTGCCACATCGCCCGGGGGGGAGGCCTACAATGAGCAGTTCTTC. Translation: CATSPGGEAYNEQFF.

This chain uses TRBV6-2 or TRBV6-3 with TRBJ2-5; the D gene is possibly TRBD2 (5 bases). The V end was cut by 5 bases, the J end by 2 bases, with 12 bases between. The CDR3 covers 14 residues. The germline CDR1 and CDR2 sequences are MNHEY and SVGEGT. In DNA form, the CDR3 reads TGTGCCAGCAGTGTACGAGCGGTTCAAGAGACCCAGTACTTC. Its protein is CASSVRAVQETQYF.

The chain joins TRBV5-1 to TRBJ2-1; 10 nucleotides align to TRBD2. The CDR3 is 15 amino acids. V lost 5 bases and J lost 8; bases outside the gene matches: 10. CDR1 and CDR2 (germline): SGHRS, YFSETQ. CDR3 region: CASRLASGGIDEQFF. The CDR3 DNA reads TGCGCCAGCAGGCTAGCTAGCGGGGGTATTGATGAGCAGTTCTTC.

The genes are TRBV7-2 and TRBJ2-5, with a weak D call TRBD2 (6 bases). In germline, CDR1 is SGHTA, CDR2 FQGNSA. The CDR3 has 13 residues. Deletions cut 3 bases from V and 3 bases from J, with 8 bases between. The CDR3 sequence is CASSFASEETQYF. The DNA for the CDR3 is TGTGCCAGCAGCTTCGCTAGCGAAGAGACCCAGTACTTC.

This chain uses TRBV24-1 with TRBJ2-2; maybe TRBD1 (6 bases). With 6 bases removed from V and 7 bases from J, the gap between germline ends came to 14 bases. CDR3 length: 14 residues. CDR1 and CDR2 (germline): KGHDR, SFDVKD. The CDR3 nucleotides read TGTGCCACCAGTCCCTGGGGGCCGGTCGGGGAGCTGTTTTTT. As protein: CATSPWGPVGELFF.

This chain connects TRBV5-1 to TRBJ2-5; a weak D match, TRBD1 (5 bases). CDR1 and CDR2 (germline): SGHRS, YFSETQ. The CDR3 contains 15 residues. Trimming removed 0 bases from V and 1 base from J, with 10 bases in between. The CDR3 DNA reads TGCGCCAGCAGCTTGGTACCAGGGCCCCAAGAGACCCAGTACTTC. It yields the protein CASSLVPGPQETQYF.